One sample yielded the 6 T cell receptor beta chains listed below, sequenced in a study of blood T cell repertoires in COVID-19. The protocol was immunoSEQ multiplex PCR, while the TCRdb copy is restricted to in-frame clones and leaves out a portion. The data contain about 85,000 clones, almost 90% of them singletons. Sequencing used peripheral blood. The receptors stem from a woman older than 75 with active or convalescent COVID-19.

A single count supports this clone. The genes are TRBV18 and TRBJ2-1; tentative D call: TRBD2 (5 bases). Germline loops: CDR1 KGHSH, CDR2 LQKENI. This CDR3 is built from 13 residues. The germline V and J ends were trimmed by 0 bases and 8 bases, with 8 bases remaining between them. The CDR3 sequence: CASSPPSRDEQFF. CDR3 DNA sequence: TGTGCCAGCTCACCACCGTCGCGGGATGAGCAGTTCTTC. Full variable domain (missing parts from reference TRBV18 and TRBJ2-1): NAGVMQNPRHLVRRRGQEARLRCSPMKGHSHVYWYRQLPEEGLKFMVYLQKENIIDESGMPKERFSAEFPKEGPSILRIQQVVRGDSAAYFCASSPPSRDEQFFGPGTRLTVL.

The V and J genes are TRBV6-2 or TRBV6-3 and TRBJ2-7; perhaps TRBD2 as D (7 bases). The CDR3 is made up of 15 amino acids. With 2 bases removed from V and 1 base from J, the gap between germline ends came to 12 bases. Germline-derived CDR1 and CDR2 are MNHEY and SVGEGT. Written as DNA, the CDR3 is TGTGCCAGCAGTTACGGGGGGGCGACGTCCTACGAGCAGTACTTC. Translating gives CASSYGGATSYEQYF.

DNA for the CDR3: TGTGCCAGCAGCTCCCGGACACTTAGCTCCTACAATGAGCAGTTCTTC. It encodes CASSSRTLSSYNEQFF. V is TRBV7-2 and J is TRBJ2-1; tentatively, D is TRBD1 (5 bases). Trimming took off 4 bases at V and 0 bases at J, with 13 bases between the two ends. Looked up from germline, CDR1 is SGHTA and CDR2 is FQGNSA. The CDR3 has 16 amino acids.

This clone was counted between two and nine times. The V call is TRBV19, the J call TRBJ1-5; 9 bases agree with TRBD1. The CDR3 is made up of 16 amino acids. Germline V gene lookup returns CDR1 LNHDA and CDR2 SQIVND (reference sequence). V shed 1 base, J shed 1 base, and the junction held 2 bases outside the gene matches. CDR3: CASSIGQGVSNQPQHF. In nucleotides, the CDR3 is TGTGCCAGTAGTATAGGACAGGGGGTGAGCAATCAGCCCCAGCATTTT.

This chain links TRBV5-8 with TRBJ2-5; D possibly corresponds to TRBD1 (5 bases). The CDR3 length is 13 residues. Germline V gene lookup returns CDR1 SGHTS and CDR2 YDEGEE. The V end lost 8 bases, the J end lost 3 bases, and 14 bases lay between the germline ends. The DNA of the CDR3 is TGTGCCAGTTCCTCCGGACATAAAGAGACCCAGTACTTC. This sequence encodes CASSSGHKETQYF.

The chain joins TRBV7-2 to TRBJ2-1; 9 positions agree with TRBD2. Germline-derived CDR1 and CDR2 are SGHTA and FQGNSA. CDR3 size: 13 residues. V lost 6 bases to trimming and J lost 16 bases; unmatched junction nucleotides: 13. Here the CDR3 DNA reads TGTGCCAGCAGTAGATTAGCGGGAGCCCCCGGATTCTTC. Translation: CASSRLAGAPGFF.